The 26 T cell receptor beta chains below come from one sample, sequenced in a study of cytomegalovirus exposure and HLA in healthy donors. The PCR was carried out with 60 Vbeta primers and 13 Jbeta primers. Sequencing was performed with immunoSEQ multiplex PCR; in TCRdb, only in-frame clones are kept and a portion is missing. Here the sample spans around 160,000 clones, over 80% being singletons. The specimen was PBMCs. These TCRs come from a woman younger than 30 in good health and CMV-seronegative.

This chain joins TRBV13 and TRBJ1-2, with D hard to call. With 0 bases removed from V and 8 bases from J, the gap between germline ends came to 7 bases. The CDR3 spans 12 residues. Germline V CDR1 and CDR2: PRHDT, FYEKMQ (reference sequence). Here the CDR3 DNA reads TGTGCCAGCAGCTTAGGTGTAGCGGGCTACACCTTC. This sequence encodes CASSLGVAGYTF.

The chain couples TRBV18 to TRBJ2-4; 10 nucleotides agree with TRBD2. The CDR3 is 18 amino acids. Germline values: CDR1 KGHSH, CDR2 LQKENI. With V trimmed by 4 bases and J by 7 bases, 16 bases remained unmatched. The CDR3 bases are TGTGCCAGCTCACGGCTGAGTAGCGGGGGGACACAGCAGAACATTCAGTACTTC. Translating it yields CASSRLSSGGTQQNIQYF.

This clone has only a few counts. The rearrangement links TRBV6-1 to TRBJ1-3; no clear D gene. Trimming cost V 6 bases and J 0 bases, with 9 bases left between them. The germline CDR1 and CDR2 sequences are MNHNS and SASEGT. There are 14 residues in the CDR3. CDR3 sequence: CASRNTASGNTIYF. For the CDR3, the DNA is TGTGCCAGCAGAAACACAGCCTCTGGAAACACCATATATTTT.

The genes are TRBV28 and TRBJ2-1; 8 nucleotides line up with TRBD1. The CDR3 is 15 amino acids. The germline gives CDR1 MDHEN, CDR2 SYDVKM. The trim removed 3 bases at V and 7 bases at J, leaving 8 bases unmatched. The CDR3 DNA reads TGTGCCAGCAGTTTTATCGGGGACAGGACGAATGAGCAGTTCTTC. It is translated as CASSFIGDRTNEQFF.

This clone was seen only a few times. V and J are TRBV18 and TRBJ1-1; TRBD1 aligns across 7 bases. There are 14 residues in the CDR3. Germline trimming cut 8 bases from V and 1 base from J; bases unmatched to any gene: 7. Germline CDR1 and CDR2: KGHSH and LQKENI. CDR3 sequence reads: CASRGGARNTEAFF. The CDR3 nucleotides are TGTGCCAGCAGAGGGGGCGCGAGGAACACTGAAGCTTTCTTT.

This chain connects TRBV28 to TRBJ1-1, with D possibly being TRBD1 (6 bases). Per the germline V gene, CDR1 is MDHEN and CDR2 is SYDVKM. This CDR3 region has 15 residues. The V and J ends lost 5 bases and 4 bases respectively, with 17 bases between them. CDR3 in DNA: TGTGCCAGCAGTACAGGGCCCCTAGGGATCACTGAAGCTTTCTTT. Translating it yields CASSTGPLGITEAFF.

The rearrangement links TRBV18 to TRBJ1-4, with D possibly matching TRBD1 (6 bases). CDR1 and CDR2 from the germline V gene are KGHSH and LQKENI. The CDR3 loop spans 15 amino acids. V lost 3 bases and J lost 4, with 12 bases in between. CDR3 nucleotides: TGTGCCAGCTCACCCCAGGGGACCCATAATGAAAAACTGTTTTTT. It is translated as CASSPQGTHNEKLFF.

The gene calls are TRBV7-9 and TRBJ1-1, with D possibly matching TRBD1 (6 bases). V was shortened by 4 bases and J by 4 bases, with 10 bases between the two germline ends. The CDR3 covers 13 residues. The germline gives CDR1 SEHNR, CDR2 FQNEAQ (reference sequence). CDR3 bases: TGTGCCAGCAGCTCAGGGGTTAGCACTGAAGCTTTCTTT. It is translated as CASSSGVSTEAFF.

The rearrangement uses TRBV10-1 and TRBJ1-1; a possible D gene is TRBD1 (6 bases). Trimming pared 5 bases from V and 0 bases from J, leaving 7 bases between. CDR3 length: 13 residues. The germline V gene has CDR1 WNHNN and CDR2 SYGVQD (reference sequence). The CDR3 loop is CASSTGLNTEAFF. CDR3 sequence (DNA): TGCGCCAGCAGTACAGGGCTGAACACTGAAGCTTTCTTT.

The chain combines TRBV5-1 with TRBJ2-7; TRBD1 matches 7 bases. CDR3 length equals 13 residues. The V gene's germline CDR1 is SGHRS and CDR2 YFSETQ. V dropped 4 bases and J dropped 4; count of bases not matched to a gene: 5. The CDR3: CASSPIQGYEQYF. The CDR3 DNA reads as TGCGCCAGCAGCCCAATACAGGGGTACGAGCAGTACTTC.

The gene calls are TRBV19 and TRBJ1-3, with a weak D call TRBD1 (6 bases). This CDR3 has 14 residues. Between the trimmed V and J ends, which lost 5 bases and 6 bases, there was a span of 14 bases. The germline V gene encodes CDR1 LNHDA and CDR2 SQIVND (reference sequence). CDR3: CASSPGTRINTIYF. DNA for the CDR3: TGTGCCAGTAGTCCCGGGACAAGAATAAACACCATATATTTT.

The sample holds one count of this clone. V is TRBV2 and J is TRBJ2-5; 9 nucleotides match TRBD2. The CDR3 is made up of 15 amino acids. Germline CDR1 reads SNHLY; CDR2 reads FYNNEI. Germline trimming cut 6 bases from V and 2 bases from J; bases unmatched to any gene: 7. This chain's CDR3 is CASRQAGGLQETQYF. The CDR3 nucleotides read TGTGCCAGCAGGCAGGCGGGGGGGTTACAAGAGACCCAGTACTTC.

This chain joins TRBV28 and TRBJ1-3; D perhaps matches TRBD1 (5 bases). This CDR3 comprises 15 residues. Trimming shortened V by 4 bases and J by 0 bases, and 10 bases separated the two germline ends. Germline V gene sequence: CDR1 MDHEN, CDR2 SYDVKM. In nucleotides, the CDR3 is TGTGCCAGCAGTTCCTTGACAGTCTCTGGAAACACCATATATTTT. This encodes CASSSLTVSGNTIYF.

V usage is TRBV29-1 and J usage is TRBJ1-5; no clear D gene. The ends were cut back, 4 bases at V and 3 bases at J, with 10 bases in the middle. The CDR3 totals 13 residues. Germline V gene data show CDR1 as SQVTM and CDR2 as ANQGSEA. CDR3 in DNA: TGCAGCGTTGGGGCTACCGCCAATCAGCCCCAGCATTTT. Translating it yields CSVGATANQPQHF.

The chain carries TRBV7-8 and TRBJ2-2; D might be TRBD2 (6 bases). Germline-derived CDR1 and CDR2 are SGHVS and FQNEAQ. V was trimmed by 5 bases and J by 7 bases, leaving 8 bases between them. There are 12 residues in the CDR3. CDR3 nucleotides: TGTGCCAGCAGCCCGGGAGTCGGGGAGCTGTTTTTT. This encodes CASSPGVGELFF.

The chain joins TRBV4-1 to TRBJ2-7; tentatively, D is TRBD2 (5 bases). Trimming pared 3 bases from V and 4 bases from J, leaving 19 bases between. Germline values: CDR1 MGHRA, CDR2 YSYEKL. The CDR3 is 16 amino acids. CDR3 nucleotides: TGCGCCAGCAGCCAGGCTGGGAGTTTACTAGGTTACGAGCAGTACTTC. Protein sequence: CASSQAGSLLGYEQYF.

This chain uses TRBV19 with TRBJ1-5; D not resolved. V was pared by 5 bases and J by 2 bases, with 10 bases between. The CDR3 is made up of 14 amino acids. Germline CDR1 reads LNHDA; CDR2 reads SQIVND (reference sequence). CDR3 nucleotides: TGTGCCAGTAGTCCCGGGGAGGGCAATCAGCCCCAGCATTTT. Translating it yields CASSPGEGNQPQHF.

The chain has TRBV30 and TRBJ2-1; D might be TRBD1 (5 bases). CDR3 size: 16 residues. Germline V gene lookup returns CDR1 GTSNPN and CDR2 SVGIG (reference sequence). The ends were cut back, 0 bases at V and 5 bases at J, with 17 bases in the middle. CDR3 sequence: CAWSVLRVTVNNEQFF. DNA for the CDR3: TGTGCCTGGAGTGTACTAAGGGTGACAGTAAACAATGAGCAGTTCTTC.

V is TRBV14 and J is TRBJ1-1; no definite D call. Per germline, CDR1 SGHDN and CDR2 FVKESK. The ends were cut back, 1 base at V and 1 base at J, with 7 bases in the middle. This CDR3 is built from 14 residues. The CDR3 nucleotides are TGTGCCAGCAGCCAAGTATTTTGGAACACTGAAGCTTTCTTT. The encoded protein is CASSQVFWNTEAFF.

The chain couples TRBV27 to TRBJ1-5; a weak D match, TRBD1 (6 bases). Per the germline V gene, CDR1 is MNHEY and CDR2 is SMNVEV (reference sequence). V lost 5 bases, J lost 6 bases, and 8 bases lay in between. This CDR3 spans 12 amino acids. The CDR3 protein is CASSTQGQPQHF. CDR3 DNA: TGTGCCAGCAGTACACAGGGTCAGCCCCAGCATTTT.

This chain connects TRBV21-1 to TRBJ1-2; the DNA was not used to check the table's D call, TRBD1. TRBV21-1 is a recognized pseudogene. CDR3 length: 16 amino acids. In DNA form, the CDR3 reads TGTGCCAGCAGCAAAGTGGCGGTCCAGGGGCTTATTGGCTACACCTTC. Amino acids: CASSKVAVQGLIGYTF.

The chain couples TRBV7-6 to TRBJ2-1; 14 bases are a match to TRBD2. The CDR3 spans 21 residues. Unmatched junction bases numbered 18, after V lost 1 base and J lost 7 bases. The germline gives CDR1 SGHVS, CDR2 FNYEAQ. The CDR3 bases are TGTGCCAGCAGCTTAGGACTAGCGGGGGGGCTTTCCCCTGACAAACAAAATGAGCAGTTCTTC. The encoded protein is CASSLGLAGGLSPDKQNEQFF.

The chain recombines TRBV11-2 with TRBJ2-7, with 9 nucleotides matching TRBD1. V lost 5 bases, J lost 1 base, and 6 bases stayed unmatched. Germline CDR1 reads SGHAT; CDR2 reads FQNNGV. The CDR3 sequence is 15 residues long. Here the CDR3 DNA reads TGTGCCAGCAGCCTTATTGGGACAGGGTCCTACGAGCAGTACTTC. Its translation is CASSLIGTGSYEQYF.

This clone appeared a single time. The chain uses TRBV7-2 and TRBJ2-5; 8 bases are shared with TRBD1. The DNA matches TRBJ2-7 better at its end, which makes the J call doubtful. Germline V gives CDR1 SGHTA, CDR2 FQGNSA. This CDR3 is 15 amino acids long. The CDR3 loop reads CASSFSGTGYYEQYF. The CDR3 DNA reads as TGTGCCAGCAGCTTCTCCGGGACAGGTTACTACGAGCAGTACTTC.

About this clone itself: This sample includes further DNA sequences coding for the same CDR3. The V call is TRBV5-1, the J call TRBJ2-7; no clear D. The germline gives CDR1 SGHRS, CDR2 YFSETQ. The CDR3 extends over 13 amino acids. The V gene lost 2 bases and the J gene lost 1 base, with 7 bases spanning the gap. In DNA, the CDR3 is TGCGCCAGCAGCTTCACAGTATCCTACGAGCAGTACTTC. Encoded protein: CASSFTVSYEQYF.

The rearrangement uses TRBV5-1 and TRBJ2-5, with 9 positions matching TRBD2. J lost 1 base, V lost 2 bases, and 6 bases had no gene match. There are 16 residues in the CDR3. Germline values: CDR1 SGHRS, CDR2 YFSETQ. CDR3 sequence reads: CASSFAASGTQETQYF. CDR3 nucleotide sequence: TGCGCCAGCAGCTTTGCGGCTAGCGGGACCCAAGAGACCCAGTACTTC.